The next 26 T cell receptor beta chains were all read from a single sample in a study of blood T cells in healthy people across ages. The second PCR ran roughly 7 to 12 cycles with a sample-barcoded 5' primer and J-beta primers. TCRdb itself ran the 5' RACE reads through MiXCR, one entry per CDR3 protein. This sample has 800,000 to 1,000,000 distinct CDR3 sequences, with under 50% found just once. Material for sequencing was blood. The source of these receptors is a man between 25 and 39 years old in good health.

The chain carries TRBV7-9 and TRBJ1-6, with TRBD1 as a possible D gene (5 bases). V was cut by 5 bases and J by 6 bases, with 17 bases left in between. Germline assignment: CDR1 SEHNR and CDR2 FQNEAQ (reference sequence). The CDR3 runs 16 residues. This chain's CDR3 is CASSPSGAGGNSPLHF. The CDR3 nucleotides read TGTGCCAGCAGCCCTTCCGGGGCGGGTGGTAATTCACCCCTCCACTTT.

The chain is built from TRBV3-1 and TRBJ2-1, with 15 bases that match TRBD2. This CDR3 contains 14 residues. The V gene end was trimmed by 4 bases and the J gene end by 15 bases; junction bases not matched to a gene: 7. Germline V gene lookup returns CDR1 LGHDT and CDR2 YNNKEL (reference sequence). CDR3 amino acids: CASSPRTSGGAGFF. CDR3 DNA sequence: TGTGCCAGCAGCCCCAGGACTAGCGGGGGGGCCGGGTTCTTC.

This clonotype was recorded a few times. The rearrangement links TRBV18 to TRBJ2-2, with 7 bases matching TRBD1. V shed 5 bases, J shed 3 bases, and the junction held 3 bases outside the gene matches. The CDR3 runs to 14 residues. Germline CDR1 is KGHSH and CDR2 is LQKENI. CDR3 DNA: TGTGCCAGCTCAAGGGACAGAGACACCGGGGAGCTGTTTTTT. Its translation is CASSRDRDTGELFF. Complete variable domain (other parts from reference TRBV18 and TRBJ2-2): NAGVMQNPRHLVRRRGQEARLRCSPMKGHSHVYWYRQLPEEGLKFMVYLQKENIIDESGMPKERFSAEFPKEGPSILRIQQVVRGDSAAYFCASSRDRDTGELFFGEGSRLTVL.

On this clonotype itself: A much larger clone sits a single nucleotide away, making a read error possible. The V call is TRBV12-3 or TRBV12-4, the J call TRBJ2-5; D is unresolved. The V gene lost 3 bases and the J gene lost 2 bases, with 10 bases spanning the gap. This CDR3 has 14 residues. The CDR3 coding sequence is TGTGCCAGCAGTTTTGCGTCAGTTCAAGAGACCCAGTACTTC. Its protein product is CASSFASVQETQYF.

This clonotype was picked up a small number of times. The chain links TRBV29-1 to TRBJ2-5; D might be TRBD1 (5 bases). The CDR3 consists of 13 residues. Looked up from germline, CDR1 is SQVTM and CDR2 is ANQGSEA. The V end was cut by 1 base, the J end by 5 bases, with 11 bases between. For the CDR3, the DNA is TGCAGCGTTGAAGCGGGCAGGGCGGAGACCCAGTACTTC. Protein product: CSVEAGRAETQYF. The entire variable domain, with the rest obtained from reference TRBV29-1 and TRBJ2-5, is as follows: SAVISQKPSRDICQRGTSLTIQCQVDSQVTMMFWYRQQPGQSLTLIATANQGSEATYESGFVIDKFPISRPNLTFSTLTVSNMSPEDSSIYLCSVEAGRAETQYFGPGTRLLVL.

This rearrangement joins TRBV6-6 to TRBJ1-2, with D possibly matching TRBD1 (5 bases). The CDR3 is 14 amino acids. The V gene's germline CDR1 is MNHNY and CDR2 SVGAGI (reference sequence). V was clipped by 2 bases and J by 5 bases, with 12 bases between them. The CDR3 region has the DNA TGTGCCAGCAGTTACGGAGGGGCCCATTATGGCTACACCTTC. Translating gives CASSYGGAHYGYTF.

This chain joins TRBV6-4 and TRBJ1-1, with D maybe TRBD1 (5 bases). V was clipped by 3 bases and J by 7 bases, with 12 bases between them. The CDR3 sequence is 13 residues long. Germline V lookup: CDR1 MRHNA, CDR2 SNTAGT. For the CDR3, the DNA is TGTGCCAGCAGTGAGAAGGGGCAGGATGAAGCTTTCTTT. Translated: CASSEKGQDEAFF.

This sequence joins TRBV11-2 and TRBJ1-5; 12 nucleotides align to TRBD1. V gave up 0 bases and J gave up 0 bases; unmatched junction bases: 18. CDR3 size: 23 residues. CDR1 SGHAT and CDR2 FQNNGV come from the germline V gene. CDR3 region: CASSLDGRVSMGTGGYSNQPQHF. CDR3 bases: TGTGCCAGCAGCTTAGATGGGAGAGTATCTATGGGGACAGGGGGCTATAGCAATCAGCCCCAGCATTTT.

J is TRBJ1-2 and V is TRBV2, with D perhaps TRBD1 (6 bases). This CDR3 contains 13 residues. The V end lost 11 bases, the J end lost 0 bases, and 13 bases lay between the germline ends. The germline V gene has CDR1 SNHLY and CDR2 FYNNEI. The CDR3 nucleotides read TGTGCCGGGGGCCGGGGGGCTAACTATGGCTACACCTTC. Amino acid sequence: CAGGRGANYGYTF.

This clonotype was counted only a few times. The chain uses TRBV20-1 and TRBJ2-1; D is perhaps TRBD1 (6 bases). Between the trimmed V and J ends, which lost 6 bases and 8 bases, there was a span of 11 bases. The germline V gene has CDR1 DFQATT and CDR2 SNEGSKA (reference sequence). The CDR3 is 11 amino acids. CDR3 sequence (DNA): TGCAGTGCCGGGGACATCGATGAGCAGTTCTTC. Translation: CSAGDIDEQFF.

The chain uses TRBV5-1 and TRBJ1-1; D gene ambiguous. V was trimmed by 8 bases and J by 0 bases, leaving 14 bases between them. This CDR3 region has 14 residues. Germline V lookup: CDR1 SGHRS, CDR2 YFSETQ. The CDR3 loop is CASSGDAMNTEAFF. CDR3 coding DNA: TGCGCCAGTTCAGGAGACGCGATGAACACTGAAGCTTTCTTT.

This chain uses TRBV20-1 with TRBJ2-1; 13 bases are shared with TRBD2. Per the germline V gene, CDR1 is DFQATT and CDR2 is SNEGSKA (reference sequence). There are 15 residues in the CDR3. V lost 5 bases, J lost 8 bases, and 9 bases stayed unmatched. CDR3 in amino acids: CSAPQTSGGGYEQFF. Written as DNA, the CDR3 is TGCAGTGCTCCCCAAACTAGCGGGGGGGGTTATGAGCAGTTCTTC.

The rearrangement links TRBV25-1 to TRBJ1-1, with TRBD1 identical over 8 bases. Germline V gene data show CDR1 as MGHDK and CDR2 as SYGVNS. The ends lost 0 bases at V and 4 bases at J; junction bases unmatched: 4. This CDR3 spans 15 amino acids. The CDR3 bases are TGTGCCAGCAGTGAATACGGGCAGGGGGCCACTGAAGCTTTCTTT. This sequence encodes CASSEYGQGATEAFF.

The V call is TRBV29-1, the J call TRBJ2-3, with D perhaps TRBD1 (5 bases). Trimming removed 4 bases at V and 3 bases at J, with 11 bases between. The germline V gene encodes CDR1 SQVTM and CDR2 ANQGSEA. The CDR3 runs 13 residues. The CDR3: CSVVGRVTDTQYF. In DNA form, the CDR3 reads TGCAGCGTTGTAGGCAGGGTGACAGATACGCAGTATTTT.

In this sample, this clonotype turned up a few times. The CDR3 DNA is TGCAGTGCCCAACAGGGGTCTGGTTCACCCCTCCACTTT. Translation: CSAQQGSGSPLHF. The chain has TRBV20-1 and TRBJ1-6; 7 bases map to TRBD1. V was pared by 6 bases and J by 9 bases, with 8 bases of the junction left unmatched. In germline, CDR1 is DFQATT, CDR2 SNEGSKA (reference sequence). CDR3 length: 13 residues.

This clonotype was found many times. CDR3 coding DNA: TGTGCCAGCAGTGAACTGCGGGGGGGCACAGATACGCAGTATTTT. It yields the protein CASSELRGGTDTQYF. The chain combines TRBV6-1 with TRBJ2-3, with 8 bases fitting TRBD2. Germline CDR1 is MNHNS and CDR2 is SASEGT. Losses at the gene ends were 2 bases for V and 1 base for J; bases not matched to a gene: 2. The CDR3 has 15 residues.

The chain combines TRBV3-1 with TRBJ1-2, with D perhaps matching TRBD1 (5 bases). There are 17 residues in the CDR3. The germline V gene has CDR1 LGHDT and CDR2 YNNKEL (reference sequence). V lost 0 bases to trimming and J lost 0 bases, with 14 bases between them. CDR3 sequence reads: CASSQELRGRANYGYTF. Written as DNA, the CDR3 is TGTGCCAGCAGCCAAGAACTACGGGGCCGCGCTAACTATGGCTACACCTTC.

The genes are TRBV6-4 and TRBJ2-7, with TRBD2 identical over 11 bases. With V trimmed by 6 bases and J by 7 bases, 11 bases remained unmatched. CDR1 is MRHNA and CDR2 is SNTAGT in the germline V gene. The CDR3 totals 15 residues. The CDR3 sequence is CASSGSGGASNEQYF. CDR3 DNA: TGTGCCAGCAGCGGTAGCGGGGGGGCCTCCAATGAGCAGTACTTC.

The chain's CDR3 is CSVRLAGEQFF. CDR3 coding DNA: TGCAGCGTGCGACTAGCGGGTGAGCAGTTCTTC. The chain links TRBV29-1 to TRBJ2-1; 10 positions agree with TRBD2. CDR3 size: 11 residues. J gave up 9 bases and V 6 bases, and 2 bases lay outside the gene matches. Germline CDR1 reads SQVTM; CDR2 reads ANQGSEA.

This clonotype was picked up a small number of times. This chain uses TRBV10-3 with TRBJ2-5; the D gene is possibly TRBD2 (6 bases). Germline V gene sequence: CDR1 ENHRY, CDR2 SYGVKD. V lost 2 bases and J 2 bases, leaving 15 bases between the germline ends. The CDR3 totals 16 residues. CDR3 in amino acids: CAISEPRLENQETQYF. The CDR3 nucleotides read TGTGCCATCAGTGAGCCCCGACTAGAAAATCAAGAGACCCAGTACTTC.

This clonotype has ten or more counts. This rearrangement joins TRBV29-1 to TRBJ2-7, with D possibly being TRBD1 (5 bases). Trimming took off 2 bases at V and 5 bases at J, with 19 bases between the two ends. This CDR3 has 15 residues. Per germline, CDR1 SQVTM and CDR2 ANQGSEA. Here the CDR3 reads CSVESRGSLRNEQYF. DNA of the CDR3: TGCAGCGTTGAAAGTAGGGGCAGCCTTCGGAACGAGCAGTACTTC.

This clonotype was detected a few times. The V and J genes are TRBV29-1 and TRBJ2-7; D may be TRBD1 or TRBD2 (5 bases each). V lost 8 bases, J lost 0 bases, and 14 bases lay in between. This CDR3 contains 13 residues. Germline V gives CDR1 SQVTM, CDR2 ANQGSEA. The CDR3 DNA sequence: TGCAGCTTCCGGGACGGTAGCTCCTACGAGCAGTACTTC. Amino acids: CSFRDGSSYEQYF.

A few counts support this clonotype. The chain uses TRBV29-1 and TRBJ2-5; a weak D match, TRBD1 (5 bases). CDR3 length: 11 amino acids. Looked up from germline, CDR1 is SQVTM and CDR2 is ANQGSEA. Trimming cost V 6 bases and J 3 bases, with 8 bases left between them. This CDR3 is CSVSREETQYF. In nucleotides, the CDR3 is TGCAGCGTATCCAGGGAAGAGACCCAGTACTTC. Full variable domain (outside the CDR3, taken from reference TRBV29-1 and TRBJ2-5): SAVISQKPSRDICQRGTSLTIQCQVDSQVTMMFWYRQQPGQSLTLIATANQGSEATYESGFVIDKFPISRPNLTFSTLTVSNMSPEDSSIYLCSVSREETQYFGPGTRLLVL.

V and J are TRBV10-3 and TRBJ2-7, with 8 bases that match TRBD1. CDR3 length equals 14 residues. CDR1 is ENHRY, CDR2 SYGVKD, per germline. V dropped 10 bases and J dropped 7; count of bases not matched to a gene: 15. For the CDR3, the DNA is TGTGCCACCTCGGATTCCCAGGGGGCTGGGGAGCAGTACTTC. Residues: CATSDSQGAGEQYF.

This clonotype was seen ten or more times. The chain recombines TRBV11-2 with TRBJ2-5; TRBD1 matches 8 bases. With 1 base clipped from V and 2 bases from J, the junction kept 0 bases outside the gene matches. Germline V CDR1 and CDR2: SGHAT, FQNNGV. CDR3 length: 14 residues. DNA of the CDR3: TGTGCCAGCAGCTTAGGGACAGGGCAAGAGACCCAGTACTTC. Amino acid sequence: CASSLGTGQETQYF.

The rearrangement joins TRBV6-5 to TRBJ1-5; D gene unclear. The CDR3 has 15 amino acids. Between the trimmed V and J ends, which lost 0 bases and 3 bases, there was a span of 9 bases. Per germline, CDR1 MNHEY and CDR2 SVGAGI. In nucleotides, the CDR3 is TGTGCCAGCAGTTACTCGACGGAATCCAATCAGCCCCAGCATTTT. It is translated as CASSYSTESNQPQHF.